A single sample gave rise to the 21 T cell receptor beta chains below, sequenced in a study of OX40 agonist ivuxolimab in advanced cancers. Data came from immunoSEQ multiplex PCR; TCRdb stores just in-frame clones and leaves some out. The sample lists roughly 60,000 clones; roughly 84% were seen once. The source was CD4+ or CD8+ T cells sorted from blood, collected in a trial of the OX40 agonist ivuxolimab. The origin of the receptors is an adult with an advanced solid tumor such as melanoma, head and neck, liver or kidney cancer.

This chain connects TRBV4-3 to TRBJ1-6, with 7 bases fitting TRBD1. The CDR3 is made up of 13 amino acids. Trimming took 6 bases from V and 9 from J; bases not matched to a gene: 5. Per the germline V gene, CDR1 is LGHNA and CDR2 is YSLEER. The CDR3 bases are TGCGCCAGCAGACCGGGACAGAGTTCACCCCTCCACTTT. Translating gives CASRPGQSSPLHF.

The CDR3, as DNA: TGTGCCAGTAGTATCCATAGGAGATTGGGCTATGGCTACACCTTC. It specifies CASSIHRRLGYGYTF. V is TRBV19 and J is TRBJ1-2; D uncertain. V dropped 3 bases and J dropped 4 bases, with 15 bases sitting between them. The CDR3 is made up of 15 amino acids. Germline CDR1 and CDR2: LNHDA and SQIVND (reference sequence).

The V and J genes are TRBV6-6 and TRBJ1-1, with 11 bases that match TRBD1. The CDR3 has 14 residues. Germline CDR1 reads MNHNY; CDR2 reads SVGAGI (reference sequence). Trimming at V came to 1 base and at J to 12 bases, leaving 7 bases not matched to a gene. CDR3 bases: TGTGCCAGCAGTTACTGGACAGGGGGCCCCGAGTCTTTCTTT. It specifies CASSYWTGGPESFF.

The chain is built from TRBV23-1 and TRBJ1-5, with D unresolved. TRBV23-1 belongs to the ORF category, with a function that is uncertain. This CDR3 region has 19 residues. V was clipped by 0 bases and J by 0 bases, with 18 bases between them. The CDR3 loop reads CASSQSAAVGIYSNQPQHF. CDR3 DNA sequence: TGCGCCAGCAGTCAATCGGCGGCAGTAGGAATATATAGCAATCAGCCCCAGCATTTT.

This rearrangement joins TRBV18 to TRBJ2-1; no firm D call. Looked up from germline, CDR1 is KGHSH and CDR2 is LQKENI. V was clipped by 6 bases and J by 5 bases, with 8 bases between them. This CDR3 has 12 residues. The CDR3, as DNA: TGTGCCAGCTCCGGGTCGAACAATGAGCAGTTCTTC. Amino acids: CASSGSNNEQFF.

V gene TRBV28 combines with J gene TRBJ2-7; 15 bases are shared with TRBD2. CDR3 length equals 22 residues. CDR1 is MDHEN, CDR2 SYDVKM, per germline. V lost 3 bases and J lost 2; bases outside the gene matches: 20. CDR3 in amino acids: CASSFPRFTSGLAGGNPYEQYF. The DNA of the CDR3 is TGTGCCAGCAGTTTCCCGCGGTTCACCTCGGGACTAGCGGGGGGTAACCCCTACGAGCAGTACTTC.

The chain is built from TRBV7-6 and TRBJ2-3; a weak D match, TRBD1 (5 bases). CDR3 length: 17 amino acids. The V gene lost 0 bases and the J gene lost 2 bases, with 15 bases spanning the gap. CDR1 is SGHVS, CDR2 FNYEAQ, per germline. The CDR3 coding sequence is TGTGCCAGCAGCTTAGCGCAGGGCAGAACCTCCACAGATACGCAGTATTTT. This gives the protein CASSLAQGRTSTDTQYF.

V gene TRBV29-1 combines with J gene TRBJ1-1; unclear D gene. Per germline, CDR1 SQVTM and CDR2 ANQGSEA. Deletions cut 5 bases from V and 1 base from J, with 5 bases between. This CDR3 comprises 11 residues. The CDR3 loop reads CSVPRNTEAFF. The DNA for the CDR3 is TGCAGCGTTCCCCGGAACACTGAAGCTTTCTTT.

This chain connects TRBV14 to TRBJ1-1; the D gene is possibly TRBD1 (5 bases). This CDR3 is 16 amino acids long. V was shortened by 4 bases and J by 4 bases, with 19 bases between the two germline ends. In germline, CDR1 is SGHDN, CDR2 FVKESK. The CDR3 DNA is TGTGCCAGCAGCCTAGACCTTATGTGGGGGACCACTGAAGCTTTCTTT. This codes for CASSLDLMWGTTEAFF.

This chain uses TRBV5-6 with TRBJ1-2, with D perhaps matching TRBD1 (5 bases). With 0 bases removed from V and 5 bases from J, the gap between germline ends came to 17 bases. Germline V gives CDR1 SGHDT, CDR2 YYEEEE. This CDR3 comprises 16 residues. CDR3 in amino acids: CASSLDISGVYYGYTF. The CDR3 region has the DNA TGTGCCAGCAGCTTGGACATTTCGGGGGTTTATTATGGCTACACCTTC.

The V gene is TRBV5-1, the J gene TRBJ2-7; 9 positions agree with TRBD2. Per the germline V gene, CDR1 is SGHRS and CDR2 is YFSETQ. This CDR3 region has 17 residues. Unmatched junction bases numbered 14, after V lost 4 bases and J lost 3 bases. CDR3 loop: CASSPRGAAGGNYEQYF. In DNA form, the CDR3 reads TGCGCCAGCAGCCCTCGAGGTGCAGCGGGAGGAAACTACGAGCAGTACTTC.

The gene calls are TRBV9 and TRBJ2-3; 15 nucleotides agree with TRBD2. With V trimmed by 7 bases and J by 2 bases, 14 bases remained unmatched. Germline values: CDR1 SGDLS, CDR2 YYNGEE. The CDR3 is 19 amino acids. The chain's CDR3 is CASGRGLAGGSSSTDTQYF. The CDR3 DNA follows: TGTGCCAGCGGAAGGGGACTAGCGGGGGGCTCTTCCTCCACAGATACGCAGTATTTT.

This clone was found many times. V and J are TRBV10-3 and TRBJ2-5; 8 positions agree with TRBD1. Trimming cost V 5 bases and J 1 base; bases outside gene matches: 12. This CDR3 spans 17 amino acids. Germline V CDR1 and CDR2: ENHRY, SYGVKD. The CDR3 reads CAISPTKTTGAQETQYF. The DNA of the CDR3 is TGTGCCATCAGTCCCACGAAGACGACAGGGGCCCAAGAGACCCAGTACTTC.

This clone was counted once. This chain uses TRBV9 with TRBJ2-7; no clear D. In germline, CDR1 is SGDLS, CDR2 YYNGEE. The CDR3 has 15 residues. The V and J ends lost 4 bases and 4 bases respectively, with 18 bases between them. CDR3 residues: CASSPSLGFEYEQYF. DNA of the CDR3: TGTGCCAGCAGCCCTTCCCTGGGGTTCGAGTACGAGCAGTACTTC.

This clone has just a few counts. This chain links TRBV7-3 with TRBJ2-2; D may be TRBD1 (5 bases). CDR1 is SGHTA, CDR2 FQGTGA, per germline. This CDR3 has 16 residues. With 5 bases removed from V and 1 base from J, the gap between germline ends came to 14 bases. CDR3 DNA: TGTGCCAGCAGCCCGGGTGGTCAGGGGAACACCGGGGAGCTGTTTTTT. Its translation: CASSPGGQGNTGELFF.

The rearrangement links TRBV6-1 to TRBJ2-2; TRBD1 is a possible D gene (5 bases). V was trimmed by 7 bases and J by 6 bases, leaving 6 bases between them. The germline V gene encodes CDR1 MNHNS and CDR2 SASEGT. The CDR3 spans 11 residues. DNA of the CDR3: TGTGCCAGCAAAGGGGCCGGGGAGCTGTTTTTT. Its translation is CASKGAGELFF.

The chain combines TRBV10-3 with TRBJ2-3, with 7 nucleotides matching TRBD1. The CDR3 consists of 13 residues. From germline, CDR1 is ENHRY and CDR2 SYGVKD. Trimming cost V 6 bases and J 3 bases; bases outside gene matches: 3. CDR3: CAIRMDRTDTQYF. In DNA form, the CDR3 reads TGTGCCATCAGAATGGACAGGACAGATACGCAGTATTTT.

The count of this clone is one. The chain combines TRBV6-6 with TRBJ1-5; D call uncertain. The CDR3 is made up of 15 amino acids. The ends were cut back, 6 bases at V and 0 bases at J, with 12 bases in the middle. Germline V gene lookup returns CDR1 MNHNY and CDR2 SVGAGI (reference sequence). The CDR3 sequence: CASSPVRYSNQPQHF. Written as DNA, the CDR3 is TGTGCCAGCAGCCCAGTGCGGTATAGCAATCAGCCCCAGCATTTT.

With regard to this clone: One end of the junction fails to match germline, which may point to a read error. The rearrangement joins TRBV27 to TRBJ1-4; D possibly corresponds to TRBD1 (6 bases). The CDR3 covers 15 residues. Germline values: CDR1 MNHEY, CDR2 SMNVEV (reference sequence). The CDR3 region has the DNA TGTGCCAGCAGTCGCAACAGGGTGGGGGGGGAAAAACTGTCTTTT. Protein product: CASSRNRVGGEKLSF.

The genes are TRBV6-6 and TRBJ1-1; D not resolved. CDR3 length: 13 residues. V lost 6 bases to trimming and J lost 0 bases, with 8 bases between them. Germline V gene data show CDR1 as MNHNY and CDR2 as SVGAGI (reference sequence). This CDR3 is CASSRSMNTEAFF. CDR3 in DNA: TGTGCCAGCAGCAGGAGCATGAACACTGAAGCTTTCTTT.

The chain has TRBV9 and TRBJ2-4; 11 bases agree with TRBD2. This CDR3 spans 15 amino acids. Germline V lookup: CDR1 SGDLS, CDR2 YYNGEE. Trimming took 2 bases from V and 6 from J; bases not matched to a gene: 4. DNA of the CDR3: TGTGCCAGCAGCGTCGAAGGGACTAGCGGAAACATTCAGTACTTC. This gives the protein CASSVEGTSGNIQYF.